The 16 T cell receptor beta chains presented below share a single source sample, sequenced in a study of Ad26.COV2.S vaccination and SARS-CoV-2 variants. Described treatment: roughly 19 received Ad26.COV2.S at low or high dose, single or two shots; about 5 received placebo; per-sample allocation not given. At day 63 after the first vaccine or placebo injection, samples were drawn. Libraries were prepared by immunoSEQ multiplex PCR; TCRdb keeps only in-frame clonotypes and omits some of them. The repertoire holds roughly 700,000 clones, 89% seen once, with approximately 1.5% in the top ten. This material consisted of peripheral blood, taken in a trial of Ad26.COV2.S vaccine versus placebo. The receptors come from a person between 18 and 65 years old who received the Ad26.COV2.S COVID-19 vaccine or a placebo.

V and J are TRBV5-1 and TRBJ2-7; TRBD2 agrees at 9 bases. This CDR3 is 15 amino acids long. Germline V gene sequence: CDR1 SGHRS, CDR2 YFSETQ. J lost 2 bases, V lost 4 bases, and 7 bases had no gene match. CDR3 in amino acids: CASSGMTSGTYEQYF. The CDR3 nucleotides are TGCGCCAGCAGCGGAATGACTAGCGGCACCTACGAGCAGTACTTC.

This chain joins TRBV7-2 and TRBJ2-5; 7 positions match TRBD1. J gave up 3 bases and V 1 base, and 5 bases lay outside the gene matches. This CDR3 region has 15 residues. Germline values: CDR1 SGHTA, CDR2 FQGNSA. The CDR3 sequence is CASSLVGTAEETQYF. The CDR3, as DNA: TGTGCCAGCAGCTTAGTGGGGACAGCCGAAGAGACCCAGTACTTC.

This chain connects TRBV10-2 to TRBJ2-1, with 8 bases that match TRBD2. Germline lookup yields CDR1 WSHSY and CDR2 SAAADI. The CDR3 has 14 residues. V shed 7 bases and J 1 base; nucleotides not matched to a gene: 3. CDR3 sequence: CASKKRESYNEQFF. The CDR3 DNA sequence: TGCGCCAGCAAGAAGCGGGAGTCCTACAATGAGCAGTTCTTC.

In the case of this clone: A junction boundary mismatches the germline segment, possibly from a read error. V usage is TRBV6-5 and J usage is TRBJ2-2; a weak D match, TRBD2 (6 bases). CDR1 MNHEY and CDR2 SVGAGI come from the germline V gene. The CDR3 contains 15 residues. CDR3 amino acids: CASSYSVFGTGGLFF. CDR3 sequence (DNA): TGTGCCAGCAGTTACTCTGTTTTTGGGACCGGGGGGCTGTTTTTT.

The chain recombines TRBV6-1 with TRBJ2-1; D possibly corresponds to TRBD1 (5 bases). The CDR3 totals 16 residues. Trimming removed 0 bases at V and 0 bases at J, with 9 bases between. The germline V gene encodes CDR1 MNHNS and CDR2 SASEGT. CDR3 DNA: TGTGCCAGCAGTGAAGCGCCAAGGGGCTCCTACAATGAGCAGTTCTTC. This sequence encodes CASSEAPRGSYNEQFF.

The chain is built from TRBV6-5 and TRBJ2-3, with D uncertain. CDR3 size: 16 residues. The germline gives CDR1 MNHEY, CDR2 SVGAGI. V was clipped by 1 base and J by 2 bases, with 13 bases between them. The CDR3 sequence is CASSYFTLPNTDTQYF. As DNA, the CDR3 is TGTGCCAGCAGTTACTTCACACTTCCGAACACAGATACGCAGTATTTT.

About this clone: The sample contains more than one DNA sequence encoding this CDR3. CDR3 loop: CASSPTRPQETQYF. The CDR3, as DNA: TGCGCCAGCAGCCCGACAAGACCCCAAGAGACCCAGTACTTC. The chain carries TRBV5-1 and TRBJ2-5; D not resolved. The V gene's germline CDR1 is SGHRS and CDR2 YFSETQ. This CDR3 comprises 14 residues. V was shortened by 4 bases and J by 1 base, with 11 bases between the two germline ends.

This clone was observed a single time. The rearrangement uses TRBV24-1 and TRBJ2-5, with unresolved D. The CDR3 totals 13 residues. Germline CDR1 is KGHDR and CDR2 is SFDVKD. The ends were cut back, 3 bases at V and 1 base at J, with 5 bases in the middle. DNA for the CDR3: TGTGCCACCAGTGATAGCCGCCAAGAGACCCAGTACTTC. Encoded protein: CATSDSRQETQYF.

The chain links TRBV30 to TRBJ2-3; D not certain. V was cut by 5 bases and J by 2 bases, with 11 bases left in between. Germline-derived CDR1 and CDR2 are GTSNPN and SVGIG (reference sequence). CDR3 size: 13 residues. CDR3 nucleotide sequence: TGTGCCTGGCGGCGGAAAATCACAGATACGCAGTATTTT. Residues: CAWRRKITDTQYF. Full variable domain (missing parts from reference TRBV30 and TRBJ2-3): SQTIHQWPATLVQPVGSPLSLECTVEGTSNPNLYWYRQAAGRGLQLLFYSVGIGQISSEVPQNLSASRPQDRQFILSSKKLLLSDSGFYLCAWRRKITDTQYFGPGTRLTVL.

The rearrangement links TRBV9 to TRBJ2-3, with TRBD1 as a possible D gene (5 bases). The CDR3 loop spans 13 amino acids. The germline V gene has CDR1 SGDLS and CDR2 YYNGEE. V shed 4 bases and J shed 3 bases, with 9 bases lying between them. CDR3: CASSTDITDTQYF. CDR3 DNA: TGTGCCAGCAGCACGGACATAACAGATACGCAGTATTTT. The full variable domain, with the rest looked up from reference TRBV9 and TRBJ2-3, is DSGVTQTPKHLITATGQRVTLRCSPRSGDLSVYWYQQSLDQGLQFLIQYYNGEERAKGNILERFSAQQFPDLHSELNLSSLELGDSALYFCASSTDITDTQYFGPGTRLTVL.

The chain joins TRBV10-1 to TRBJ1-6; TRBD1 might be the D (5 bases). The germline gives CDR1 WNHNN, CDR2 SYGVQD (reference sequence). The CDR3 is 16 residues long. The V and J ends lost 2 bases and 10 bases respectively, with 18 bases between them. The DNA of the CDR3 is TGCGCCAGCAGTGAGCGGCTTAAGGGGATTGGGTCACCCCTCCACTTT. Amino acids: CASSERLKGIGSPLHF.

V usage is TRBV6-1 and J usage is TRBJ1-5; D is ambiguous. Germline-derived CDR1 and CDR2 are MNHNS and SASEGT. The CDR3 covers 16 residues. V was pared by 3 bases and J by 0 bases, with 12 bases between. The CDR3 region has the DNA TGTGCCAGCAGTGACGTAGCAGCTCGTAGCAATCAGCCCCAGCATTTT. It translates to CASSDVAARSNQPQHF.

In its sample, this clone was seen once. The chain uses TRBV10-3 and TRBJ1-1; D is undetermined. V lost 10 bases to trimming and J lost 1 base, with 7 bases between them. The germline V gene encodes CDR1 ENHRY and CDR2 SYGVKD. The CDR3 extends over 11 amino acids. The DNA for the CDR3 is TGTGCCACCATGAGGAACACTGAAGCTTTCTTT. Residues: CATMRNTEAFF.

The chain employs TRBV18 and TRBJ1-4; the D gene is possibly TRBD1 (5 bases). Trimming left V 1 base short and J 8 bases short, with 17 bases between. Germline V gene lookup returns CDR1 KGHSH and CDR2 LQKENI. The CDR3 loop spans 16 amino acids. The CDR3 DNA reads TGTGCCAGCTCACCACGGGGCCCGACGGCAAGCGAAAAACTGTTTTTT. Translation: CASSPRGPTASEKLFF. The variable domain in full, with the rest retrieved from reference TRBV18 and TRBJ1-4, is NAGVMQNPRHLVRRRGQEARLRCSPMKGHSHVYWYRQLPEEGLKFMVYLQKENIIDESGMPKERFSAEFPKEGPSILRIQQVVRGDSAAYFCASSPRGPTASEKLFFGSGTQLSVL.

CDR3 loop: CASSPPTGSDEQYF. The CDR3 DNA sequence: TGTGCCAGCTCACCACCTACAGGGAGCGACGAGCAGTACTTC. V and J are TRBV18 and TRBJ2-7; D perhaps matches TRBD1 (6 bases). This CDR3 has 14 amino acids. The germline V gene has CDR1 KGHSH and CDR2 LQKENI. The germline V and J ends were trimmed by 0 bases and 5 bases, with 11 bases remaining between them.

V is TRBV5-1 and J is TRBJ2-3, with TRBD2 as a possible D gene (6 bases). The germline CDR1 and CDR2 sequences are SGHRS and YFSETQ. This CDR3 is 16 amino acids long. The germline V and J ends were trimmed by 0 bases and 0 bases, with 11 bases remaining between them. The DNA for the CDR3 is TGCGCCAGCAGCTTGGGAGCGGGCCAAAGCACAGATACGCAGTATTTT. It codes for CASSLGAGQSTDTQYF.